This T cell receptor (beta chain) appears in the sequencing data of a study of PD-1 blockade in classical Hodgkin lymphoma. Notes on the study in general: Patients with a complete response exhibited baseline diversity comparable to newly diagnosed patients. Lower baseline TCR diversity was reported for newly diagnosed patients than for healthy donors.

Of note for this clone: Its target is unknown.

CDR1 and CDR2 from the germline V gene are LNHDA and SQIVND (reference sequence). The CDR3 contains 14 residues. V was trimmed by 8 bases and J by 3 bases, leaving 16 bases between them. The data were produced by immunoSEQ multiplex PCR, yet TCRdb's version contains in-frame clones alone and is incomplete. Here the sample spans 85,000 to 90,000 clones, 90% being singletons. Time point denoted: cycle 4 day 1 (C4D1), after less than 7 weeks of nivolumab. With no exception, relapse followed autologous stem cell transplantation in all patients, and brentuximab vedotin exposure varied. Source: peripheral blood mononuclear cells (PBMCs), taken before the fourth cycle of nivolumab. The sequence derives from a human donor with classical Hodgkin lymphoma. The chain couples TRBV19 to TRBJ1-2, with D possibly matching TRBD1 (6 bases). Here the CDR3 DNA reads TGTGCCAGTGCGAACAGGGATCGGGACTATGGCTACACCTTC. Translated, it gives CASANRDRDYGYTF.